Presented here are 29 T cell receptor beta chains from one specimen sequenced in a study of shared clonotypes between healthy human individuals. Naive-designated CD8 cells lacked CD45RO, were positively enriched for CCR7, and omitted terminally differentiated effector memory CD45RA+ cells. Generated by immunoSEQ multiplex PCR, the TCRdb table keeps only in-frame clones and is missing some. The sample holds 2 million to 2.5 million clones, just under 95% seen once. Sample: naive CD8+ T cells sorted from blood. These receptors all stem from a man between 18 and 29 years old in good health.

This chain connects TRBV5-6 to TRBJ2-2, with D tentatively TRBD2 (5 bases). Deletions cut 3 bases from V and 5 bases from J, with 14 bases between. CDR3 length equals 15 residues. In germline, CDR1 is SGHDT, CDR2 YYEEEE. This chain's CDR3 is CASSSNYGETGELFF. The CDR3 DNA sequence: TGTGCCAGCAGCTCGAACTACGGGGAGACCGGGGAGCTGTTTTTT.

The chain recombines TRBV4-1 with TRBJ1-2, with TRBD1 identical over 7 bases. This CDR3 comprises 14 residues. Trimming cost V 4 bases and J 3 bases; bases outside gene matches: 5. Germline lookup yields CDR1 MGHRA and CDR2 YSYEKL. The CDR3 DNA follows: TGCGCCAGCAGCCCAAAAGGACAGGACTATGGCTACACCTTC. It codes for CASSPKGQDYGYTF.

This clone was recorded once. This specimen includes other DNA sequences encoding the same CDR3. The chain uses TRBV9 and TRBJ2-2; the D is unclear. Between the trimmed V and J ends, which lost 3 bases and 2 bases, there was a span of 5 bases. CDR1 is SGDLS, CDR2 YYNGEE, per germline. The CDR3 covers 13 residues. The CDR3 sequence: CASSDPNTGELFF. CDR3 coding DNA: TGTGCCAGCAGCGACCCTAACACCGGGGAGCTGTTTTTT.

This chain connects TRBV6-1 to TRBJ2-7, with a possible D match to TRBD2 (5 bases). Germline-derived CDR1 and CDR2 are MNHNS and SASEGT. The CDR3 is 13 amino acids. Deletions cut 7 bases from V and 9 bases from J, with 19 bases between. The CDR3 coding sequence is TGTGCCAGCAAGTCAGAGGGCCTGGATGGGCAGTACTTC. Protein: CASKSEGLDGQYF.

J is TRBJ1-1 and V is TRBV2; D is uncertain. The CDR3 runs 13 residues. Germline assignment: CDR1 SNHLY and CDR2 FYNNEI. Trimming took off 1 base at V and 6 bases at J, with 9 bases between the two ends. The CDR3: CASSEEGWAEAFF. The CDR3 DNA reads TGTGCCAGCAGTGAAGAAGGTTGGGCTGAAGCTTTCTTT.

The rearrangement joins TRBV7-9 to TRBJ2-1, with D hard to call. CDR1 SEHNR and CDR2 FQNEAQ come from the germline V gene (reference sequence). V lost 4 bases, J lost 4 bases, and 11 bases lay in between. CDR3 length: 14 residues. The DNA for the CDR3 is TGTGCCAGCAGCTCCCTGGACCTATACAATGAGCAGTTCTTC. As protein: CASSSLDLYNEQFF.

The V gene is TRBV6-5, the J gene TRBJ2-2; D not resolved. Trimming left V 1 base short and J 6 bases short, with 6 bases between. The length of the CDR3 is 13 residues. CDR1 and CDR2 from the germline V gene are MNHEY and SVGAGI. For the CDR3, the DNA is TGTGCCAGCAGTTACTTTGGTCCCGGGGAGCTGTTTTTT. This sequence encodes CASSYFGPGELFF.

J is TRBJ2-7 and V is TRBV7-8, with D unclear. Per germline, CDR1 SGHVS and CDR2 FQNEAQ. This CDR3 comprises 13 residues. V shed 6 bases and J shed 3 bases, with 12 bases lying between them. CDR3 in DNA: TGTGCCAGCAGTTATAATATAGGCTACGAGCAGTACTTC. It codes for CASSYNIGYEQYF.

Remarks on this clone: This sample also contains other DNA sequences that code for the same CDR3. The V and J genes are TRBV6-1 and TRBJ2-1; 8 nucleotides line up with TRBD2. V shed 2 bases, J shed 3 bases, and the junction held 0 bases outside the gene matches. The CDR3 is 14 residues long. Germline lookup yields CDR1 MNHNS and CDR2 SASEGT. CDR3: CASSESGGYNEQFF. The CDR3 nucleotides read TGTGCCAGCAGTGAAAGCGGGGGCTACAATGAGCAGTTCTTC.

The sample holds one count of this clone. The chain employs TRBV4-3 and TRBJ2-2, with D tentatively TRBD2 (5 bases). The germline V gene has CDR1 LGHNA and CDR2 YSLEER. CDR3 size: 16 residues. Trimming left V 1 base short and J 3 bases short, with 12 bases between. In DNA form, the CDR3 reads TGCGCCAGCAGCCAAGGGGCGGGTACTTACACCGGGGAGCTGTTTTTT. Protein: CASSQGAGTYTGELFF.

J is TRBJ2-1 and V is TRBV27, with 8 bases matching TRBD2. The length of the CDR3 is 16 residues. Germline V gene lookup returns CDR1 MNHEY and CDR2 SMNVEV (reference sequence). Trimming cost V 5 bases and J 10 bases; bases outside gene matches: 16. The CDR3 nucleotides read TGTGCCAGCAGTGTTGGCCCTACCGGGGGGGCCGGCGAGCAGTTCTTC. It translates to CASSVGPTGGAGEQFF.

The CDR3 sequence is CASSKARGLDLYEQYF. The DNA for the CDR3 is TGTGCCAGCAGTAAAGCGAGGGGGCTGGACCTATACGAGCAGTACTTC. The chain links TRBV27 to TRBJ2-7; the match to TRBD1 covers 7 bases. The CDR3 covers 16 residues. In germline, CDR1 is MNHEY, CDR2 SMNVEV (reference sequence). The J segment lost 4 bases and the V segment lost 5 bases, leaving 14 bases of the junction unmatched.

This clone was observed a single time. Different DNA sequences within this sample yield the same CDR3. The V call is TRBV9, the J call TRBJ2-7; D remains unclear. CDR1 is SGDLS, CDR2 YYNGEE, per germline. CDR3 length: 14 residues. Trimming removed 0 bases at V and 0 bases at J, with 7 bases between. In DNA form, the CDR3 reads TGTGCCAGCAGCGTAGGGGTAGGCTCCTACGAGCAGTACTTC. As protein: CASSVGVGSYEQYF.

Details on this clone: The sample has other DNA sequences that encode this CDR3 too. The gene calls are TRBV6-6 and TRBJ2-7, with 8 bases identical to TRBD1. The J segment lost 4 bases and the V segment lost 0 bases, leaving 2 bases of the junction unmatched. This CDR3 has 14 residues. The germline V gene encodes CDR1 MNHNY and CDR2 SVGAGI (reference sequence). In DNA form, the CDR3 reads TGTGCCAGCAGTTACTCAGGACAGGGTTACGAGCAGTACTTC. Amino acid sequence: CASSYSGQGYEQYF.

V is TRBV13 and J is TRBJ2-7; TRBD1 matches at 10 bases. The CDR3 spans 16 residues. Germline CDR1 is PRHDT and CDR2 is FYEKMQ (reference sequence). Germline trimming cut 5 bases from V and 6 bases from J; bases unmatched to any gene: 13. In DNA, the CDR3 is TGTGCCAGCAGCGCCCCCTCCGGGACAGGGGAAATCGAGCAGTACTTC. Protein: CASSAPSGTGEIEQYF.

V gene TRBV9 combines with J gene TRBJ2-3, with D unclear. V was cut by 3 bases and J by 6 bases, with 11 bases left in between. The CDR3 spans 13 residues. Germline CDR1 is SGDLS and CDR2 is YYNGEE. CDR3 protein: CASSDSPLDTQYF. The DNA for the CDR3 is TGTGCCAGCAGCGACTCCCCACTCGATACGCAGTATTTT.

The chain has TRBV5-4 and TRBJ2-7, with D tentatively TRBD2 (6 bases). CDR3 length: 12 amino acids. Trimming left V 3 bases short and J 7 bases short, with 11 bases between. The germline V gene encodes CDR1 SGHNT and CDR2 YYREEE (reference sequence). Here the CDR3 reads CASSSGAGEQYF. The DNA for the CDR3 is TGTGCCAGCAGCTCGGGAGCAGGGGAGCAGTACTTC.

Regarding this clone: A much more abundant neighbour one base away suggests this may be a read error. This rearrangement joins TRBV30 to TRBJ1-1; 8 bases are a match to TRBD1. Per the germline V gene, CDR1 is GTSNPN and CDR2 is SVGIG (reference sequence). J lost 3 bases, V lost 4 bases, and 4 bases had no gene match. This CDR3 has 13 amino acids. In DNA, the CDR3 is TGTGCCTGGACTTCGGACAGGGACACTGAAGCTTTCTTT. This sequence encodes CAWTSDRDTEAFF.

As concerns this clone: At one end the junction does not follow the germline gene, possibly because of a read error. This sequence joins TRBV2 and TRBJ2-1, with TRBD1 identical over 7 bases. Germline values: CDR1 SNHLY, CDR2 FYNNEI. The CDR3 has 16 residues. Here the CDR3 DNA reads TGTGCCAGCAATGAAAGACCGGGACAGCCATACAATGAGCAGTTCTTC. Protein product: CASNERPGQPYNEQFF.

The rearrangement links TRBV6-5 to TRBJ2-1, with D possibly matching TRBD2 (5 bases). The CDR3 is made up of 13 amino acids. V gave up 2 bases and J gave up 9 bases, with 11 bases separating them. Germline V CDR1 and CDR2: MNHEY, SVGAGI. The CDR3 reads CASSYTGKGEQFF. CDR3 DNA: TGTGCCAGCAGTTACACCGGGAAGGGTGAGCAGTTCTTC.

This chain links TRBV19 with TRBJ2-7, with TRBD1 matching 9 bases. J was trimmed by 2 bases and V by 4 bases; bases with no gene match: 3. This CDR3 region has 14 residues. From germline, CDR1 is LNHDA and CDR2 SQIVND (reference sequence). The DNA of the CDR3 is TGTGCCAGTAGTACCGGGACAGGGCCCTACGAGCAGTACTTC. Its protein is CASSTGTGPYEQYF.

V gene TRBV27 combines with J gene TRBJ2-1; 14 bases map to TRBD2. With V trimmed by 5 bases and J by 0 bases, 3 bases remained unmatched. Germline CDR1 and CDR2: MNHEY and SMNVEV (reference sequence). The CDR3 extends over 17 amino acids. The CDR3 region has the DNA TGTGCCAGCAGTGGACTAGCGGGAGGTTACTCCTACAATGAGCAGTTCTTC. Its translation is CASSGLAGGYSYNEQFF.

This chain connects TRBV6-5 to TRBJ2-3; 7 bases are shared with TRBD2. V lost 2 bases, J lost 5 bases, and 4 bases stayed unmatched. CDR1 and CDR2 (germline): MNHEY, SVGAGI. This CDR3 region has 14 residues. The CDR3 protein is CASSYAGVVDTQYF. The CDR3, as DNA: TGTGCCAGCAGTTACGCGGGGGTGGTAGATACGCAGTATTTT.

This clone is a singleton in its sample. The chain uses TRBV5-6 and TRBJ2-6; D is unclear. V lost 4 bases and J lost 1, with 12 bases in between. The germline V gene encodes CDR1 SGHDT and CDR2 YYEEEE. The length of the CDR3 is 16 residues. Here the CDR3 reads CASSPIPLSGANVLTF. CDR3 DNA: TGTGCCAGCAGCCCTATCCCTTTATCTGGGGCCAACGTCCTGACTTTC.

The CDR3 bases are TGCGCCAGCAGCCAAGTACTGGCAGGGATAAATGAGCAGTTCTTC. It yields the protein CASSQVLAGINEQFF. The chain has TRBV4-3 and TRBJ2-1; tentatively, D is TRBD1 (5 bases). CDR1 is LGHNA and CDR2 is YSLEER in the germline V gene. V lost 1 base, J lost 7 bases, and 14 bases lay in between. The CDR3 sequence is 15 residues long.

The CDR3 DNA sequence: TGTGCCTGGAGTGTCCTAGGGCCGCACACTGAAGCTTTCTTT. Protein: CAWSVLGPHTEAFF. V usage is TRBV30 and J usage is TRBJ1-1; unclear D gene. The CDR3 sequence is 14 residues long. The germline V gene has CDR1 GTSNPN and CDR2 SVGIG (reference sequence). V lost 0 bases and J 3 bases, leaving 11 bases between the germline ends. The whole variable domain, filled in from reference TRBV30 and TRBJ1-1, reads SQTIHQWPATLVQPVGSPLSLECTVEGTSNPNLYWYRQAAGRGLQLLFYSVGIGQISSEVPQNLSASRPQDRQFILSSKKLLLSDSGFYLCAWSVLGPHTEAFFGQGTRLTVV.

The CDR3 DNA sequence: TGTGCCAGCAGCCCCCGACTTGACTACGAGCAGTACTTC. It is translated as CASSPRLDYEQYF. The chain combines TRBV9 with TRBJ2-7; D gene uncertain. V shed 4 bases and J shed 3 bases, with 11 bases lying between them. The CDR3 is 13 amino acids. CDR1 and CDR2 from the germline V gene are SGDLS and YYNGEE.

This clone is a singleton in its sample. The rearrangement links TRBV6-5 to TRBJ1-1; D not resolved. The germline V and J ends were trimmed by 0 bases and 7 bases, with 9 bases remaining between them. Per the germline V gene, CDR1 is MNHEY and CDR2 is SVGAGI. This CDR3 has 13 residues. The CDR3 nucleotides are TGTGCCAGCAGTTACTCTGGGGAAATTGAAGCTTTCTTT. This codes for CASSYSGEIEAFF.

This chain connects TRBV13 to TRBJ2-3, with TRBD2 as a possible D gene (6 bases). Germline V gene data show CDR1 as PRHDT and CDR2 as FYEKMQ (reference sequence). V shed 5 bases and J shed 6 bases, with 12 bases lying between them. This CDR3 is built from 13 residues. The CDR3 sequence is CASSSGSLDTQYF. The CDR3 DNA reads TGTGCCAGCAGCAGCGGGTCCCTGGATACGCAGTATTTT.